This T cell receptor (beta chain) was profiled in a study of identical twins. Study findings and constraints: Insertions were fewer in abundant cord blood beta clonotypes, whereas memory repertoires showed none of this pattern. It was out-of-frame TCR alpha sharing in monozygotic twins that models underestimated.

This clonotype appeared a few times. Antigen unknown. From the 5' RACE reads, TCRdb called clonotypes with MiXCR, one entry per CDR3 protein. Of around 960,000 distinct CDR3 sequences in the sample, over 9% were seen once. This sample was also put to use in a study of yellow fever vaccine responses in identical twins.

The sample comprised PBMCs. This clonotype was obtained from a woman in her late teens or twenties in good health.

The CDR3 coding sequence is TGTGCCAGCAGTACGGCCACAGGGGCCCGCTCCTACAATGAGCAGTTCTTC. This translates into CASSTATGARSYNEQFF. The rearrangement uses TRBV6-2 or TRBV6-3 and TRBJ2-1, with 7 nucleotides matching TRBD1. Losses at the gene ends were 5 bases for V and 0 bases for J; bases not matched to a gene: 10. Germline V gene lookup returns CDR1 MNHEY and CDR2 SVGEGT. This CDR3 is built from 17 residues.